This T cell receptor (beta chain) was captured in a study of immune evolution from preneoplasia to lung adenocarcinoma. Libraries were prepared by immunoSEQ multiplex PCR; TCRdb keeps only in-frame clonotypes and omits some of them. Of around 2,000 clones in the sample, roughly 87% were seen once. Germline CDR1 and CDR2: LNHDA and SQIVND (reference sequence). Trimming removed 10 bases at V and 7 bases at J, with 10 bases between. The CDR3 totals 10 residues. Two lung cancer pathologists independently confirmed each histologic diagnosis. The sequenced sample consisted of FFPE adjacent normal lung tissue. The genes are TRBV19 and TRBJ1-2, with D perhaps matching TRBD1 (5 bases). The receptor was isolated from a person between 55 and 80 years old with lung adenocarcinoma. CDR3 residues: CATRDGGYTF. The DNA for the CDR3 is TGTGCCACCAGGGACGGTGGCTACACCTTC.